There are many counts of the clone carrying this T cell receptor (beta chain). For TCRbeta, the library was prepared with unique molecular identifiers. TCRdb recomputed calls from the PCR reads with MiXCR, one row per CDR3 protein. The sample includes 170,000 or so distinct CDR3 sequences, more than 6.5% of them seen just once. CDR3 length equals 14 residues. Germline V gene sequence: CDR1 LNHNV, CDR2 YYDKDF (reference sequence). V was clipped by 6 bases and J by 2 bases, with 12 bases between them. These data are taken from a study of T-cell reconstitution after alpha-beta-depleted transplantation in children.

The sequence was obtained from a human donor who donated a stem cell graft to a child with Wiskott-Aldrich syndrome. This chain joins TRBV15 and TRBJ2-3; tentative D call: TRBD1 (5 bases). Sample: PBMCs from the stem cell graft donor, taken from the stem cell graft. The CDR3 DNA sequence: TGTGCCACCAGAGGGGTGTACGACACAGATACGCAGTATTTT. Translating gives CATRGVYDTDTQYF.